The 17 T cell receptor beta chains given below trace back to one sample, sequenced in a study of blood T cell repertoires in COVID-19 (dated by TCRdb to 2020 to 2022). The library came from the immunoSEQ multiplex PCR assay. This is the immuneACCESS table as TCRdb keeps it, with only in-frame sequences that have V and J called. A part of the clones is gone; compared with another copy, unresolved V genes explain less than half, and the rest is unexplained. This sample gives fewer than 200,000 clones in total; roughly 80% of them show up just once. The ten largest clonotypes hold about 6.4% of the sample. Sequencing used peripheral blood. The origin of the receptors is a human donor in a cohort sampled during active COVID-19.

In its sample, this clone was seen once. The rearrangement joins TRBV3-1 (or the pseudogene TRBV3-2) to TRBJ1-2; 7 bases line up with TRBD1. Germline V gives CDR1 LGHDT, CDR2 YNNKEL (reference sequence). The V and J ends lost 0 bases and 5 bases, in that order; junction bases with no gene match: 6. This CDR3 spans 15 amino acids. CDR3 bases: TGTGCCAGCAGCCAAGATCTGACAGGGAGTTATGGCTACACCTTC. Encoded protein: CASSQDLTGSYGYTF.

In its sample, this clone was seen once. The chain couples TRBV19 to TRBJ1-5, with no clear D. CDR1 LNHDA and CDR2 SQIVND come from the germline V gene (reference sequence). Deletions cut 2 bases from V and 8 bases from J, with 10 bases between. The CDR3 has 13 residues. The CDR3, as DNA: TGTGCCAGTAGTATAACGAGCGGGGAGCCCCAGCATTTT. As protein: CASSITSGEPQHF. Drawing the rest from reference TRBV19 and TRBJ1-5, the complete variable domain is DGGITQSPKYLFRKEGQNVTLSCEQNLNHDAMYWYRQDPGQGLRLIYYSQIVNDFQKGDIAEGYSVSREKKESFPLTVTSAQKNPTAFYLCASSITSGEPQHFGDGTRLSIL.

The chain couples TRBV5-1 to TRBJ1-1; 8 bases fit TRBD1. The CDR3 extends over 14 amino acids. The V segment lost 3 bases and the J segment 5 bases; nucleotides outside the gene matches: 6. From germline, CDR1 is SGHRS and CDR2 YFSETQ. The CDR3 bases are TGCGCCAGCAGCTCAGACAGGGGCTGGACTGAAGCTTTCTTT. Translation: CASSSDRGWTEAFF.

The chain is built from TRBV15 and TRBJ2-3, with D possibly matching TRBD2 (7 bases). From germline, CDR1 is LNHNV and CDR2 YYDKDF (reference sequence). This CDR3 is built from 17 residues. The ends were cut back, 3 bases at V and 3 bases at J, with 19 bases in the middle. CDR3 sequence: CATSSTRGGGRTDTQYF. The CDR3 coding sequence is TGTGCCACCAGCAGTACCCGGGGAGGGGGGAGGACAGATACGCAGTATTTT.

This chain joins TRBV9 and TRBJ1-1; TRBD1 matches 7 bases. With 3 bases clipped from V and 5 bases from J, the junction kept 4 bases outside the gene matches. The CDR3 runs to 13 residues. Germline CDR1 is SGDLS and CDR2 is YYNGEE. The CDR3 region is CASSAGGRTEAFF. In nucleotides, the CDR3 is TGTGCCAGCAGCGCAGGGGGTCGGACTGAAGCTTTCTTT.

This clone was picked up a small number of times. This chain connects TRBV19 to TRBJ1-1, with 7 bases fitting TRBD1. The germline V gene has CDR1 LNHDA and CDR2 SQIVND (reference sequence). This CDR3 is built from 13 residues. V lost 8 bases, J lost 0 bases, and 3 bases stayed unmatched. CDR3 region: CASQGQLNTEAFF. CDR3 sequence (DNA): TGTGCCAGTCAGGGACAGCTGAACACTGAAGCTTTCTTT.

The CDR3 DNA is TGTGCCAGCAGTGAATCGGGCGCTGGGAGTGAAAAACTGTTTTTT. This encodes CASSESGAGSEKLFF. The chain has TRBV25-1 and TRBJ1-4; no clear D gene. Trimming pared 1 base from V and 7 bases from J, leaving 13 bases between. Germline CDR1 is MGHDK and CDR2 is SYGVNS. This CDR3 region has 15 residues.

The chain recombines TRBV15 with TRBJ2-7; a weak D match, TRBD1 (6 bases). This CDR3 comprises 13 residues. CDR1 and CDR2 from the germline V gene are LNHNV and YYDKDF (reference sequence). V shed 8 bases and J shed 7 bases, with 18 bases lying between them. CDR3 sequence reads: CATGERGLGEQYF. In DNA, the CDR3 is TGTGCCACCGGCGAGAGGGGGTTGGGGGAGCAGTACTTC.

The J gene is TRBJ2-2, the V gene TRBV15; D unclear. The CDR3 runs to 14 residues. With 0 bases removed from V and 6 bases from J, the gap between germline ends came to 8 bases. Per the germline V gene, CDR1 is LNHNV and CDR2 is YYDKDF (reference sequence). The CDR3 nucleotides read TGTGCCACCAGCAGAGATCTTCTACCCGGGGAGCTGTTTTTT. This gives the protein CATSRDLLPGELFF.

This clone was seen only once. This chain's CDR3 is CASGTLNTEAFF. CDR3 bases: TGCGCCTCGGGGACATTGAACACTGAAGCTTTCTTT. This sequence joins TRBV4-1 and TRBJ1-1, with TRBD1 as a possible D gene (6 bases). V was clipped by 11 bases and J by 0 bases, with 10 bases between them. CDR1 and CDR2 (germline): MGHRA, YSYEKL. The CDR3 has 12 amino acids.

The V and J genes are TRBV7-3 and TRBJ2-2; 12 bases align to TRBD2. This CDR3 is 19 amino acids long. Germline lookup yields CDR1 SGHTA and CDR2 FQGTGA. The trim removed 4 bases at V and 4 bases at J, leaving 13 bases unmatched. CDR3 nucleotide sequence: TGTGCCAGCAGCTACCCCCTAGCGGGGGGGCGGGGGAGCACCGGGGAGCTGTTTTTT. It translates to CASSYPLAGGRGSTGELFF.

The V call is TRBV10-3, the J call TRBJ1-1; D is unresolved. The CDR3 contains 11 residues. Trimming shortened V by 2 bases and J by 7 bases, and 5 bases separated the two germline ends. The germline V gene encodes CDR1 ENHRY and CDR2 SYGVKD. This CDR3 reads CAISEGSEAFF. For the CDR3, the DNA is TGTGCCATCAGTGAGGGCAGTGAAGCTTTCTTT.

The CDR3 coding sequence is TGTGCCAGCAGTGAGGTATCAGGGGAAGACACTGAAGCTTTCTTT. Translating gives CASSEVSGEDTEAFF. V and J are TRBV2 and TRBJ1-1; the D gene is possibly TRBD1 (6 bases). Trimming pared 3 bases from V and 3 bases from J, leaving 14 bases between. CDR1 SNHLY and CDR2 FYNNEI come from the germline V gene. The CDR3 spans 15 residues.

The rearrangement joins TRBV4-1 to TRBJ1-2; D is unresolved. Germline CDR1 is MGHRA and CDR2 is YSYEKL. V was pared by 0 bases and J by 4 bases, with 15 bases between. This CDR3 contains 16 residues. Written as DNA, the CDR3 is TGCGCCAGCAGCCAAGAAAAACCCGGTTATGGCTATGGCTACACCTTC. This encodes CASSQEKPGYGYGYTF.

This chain links TRBV6-6 with TRBJ2-2; D ambiguous. V gave up 2 bases and J gave up 1 base, with 8 bases separating them. There are 15 residues in the CDR3. Germline CDR1 and CDR2: MNHNY and SVGAGI (reference sequence). In DNA form, the CDR3 reads TGTGCCAGCAGTTACGGCCAGGTGAACACCGGGGAGCTGTTTTTT. It is translated as CASSYGQVNTGELFF.

This chain uses TRBV5-1 with TRBJ1-2; possibly TRBD1 for D (5 bases). Germline V gene lookup returns CDR1 SGHRS and CDR2 YFSETQ. Trimming removed 4 bases from V and 3 bases from J, with 16 bases in between. This CDR3 spans 15 amino acids. CDR3 DNA sequence: TGCGCCAGCAGCCCGCGGAGGGGACGGGACTATGGCTACACCTTC. Its protein product is CASSPRRGRDYGYTF.

This sequence joins TRBV9 and TRBJ1-4; 7 bases are a match to TRBD1. Germline CDR1 and CDR2: SGDLS and YYNGEE. V shed 0 bases and J 3 bases; nucleotides not matched to a gene: 2. CDR3 length: 15 residues. Written as DNA, the CDR3 is TGTGCCAGCAGCGTAGTAGGGACAGCTAATGAAAAACTGTTTTTT. Its protein is CASSVVGTANEKLFF.